The sequence of this TCR beta chain was determined in a study of blood T cell repertoires in COVID-19. This table comes from immunoSEQ multiplex PCR, and its TCRdb copy is limited to in-frame clones, with some not included. The sample holds 650,000 to 800,000 clones, around 89% seen once. V lost 0 bases and J lost 6; bases outside the gene matches: 13. The CDR3 runs 17 residues. The germline CDR1 and CDR2 sequences are LGHNA and YNFKEQ. The chain links TRBV4-2 to TRBJ2-7; the match to TRBD1 covers 8 bases. Material: peripheral blood. The receptor's source is a woman between 18 and 29 years old with acute or convalescent COVID-19. This chain's CDR3 is CASSQDAGTGVVGEQYF. CDR3 in DNA: TGTGCCAGCAGCCAAGATGCGGGGACAGGAGTCGTTGGCGAGCAGTACTTC.